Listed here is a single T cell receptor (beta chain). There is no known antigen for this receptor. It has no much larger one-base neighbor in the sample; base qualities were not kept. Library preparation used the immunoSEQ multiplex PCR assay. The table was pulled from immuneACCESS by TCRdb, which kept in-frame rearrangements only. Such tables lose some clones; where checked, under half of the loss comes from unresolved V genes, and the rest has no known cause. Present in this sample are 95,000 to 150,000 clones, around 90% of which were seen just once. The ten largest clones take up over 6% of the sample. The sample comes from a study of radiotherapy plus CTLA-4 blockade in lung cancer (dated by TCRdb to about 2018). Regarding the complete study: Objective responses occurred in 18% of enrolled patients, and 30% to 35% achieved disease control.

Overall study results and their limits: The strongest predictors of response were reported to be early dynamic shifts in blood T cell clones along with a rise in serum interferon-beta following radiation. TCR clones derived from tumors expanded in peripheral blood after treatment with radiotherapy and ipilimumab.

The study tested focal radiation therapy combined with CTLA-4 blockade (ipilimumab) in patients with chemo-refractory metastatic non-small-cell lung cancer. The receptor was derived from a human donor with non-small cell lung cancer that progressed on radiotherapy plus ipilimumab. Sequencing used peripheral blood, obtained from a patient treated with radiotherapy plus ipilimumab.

The CDR3 loop reads CASKTRVGEQFF. At the DNA level, the sequence is TGTGCCAGCAAGACCAGGGTCGGTGAGCAGTTCTTC. The chain is made from TRBV28 and TRBJ2-1, with TRBD1 as a weak D call on 5 bases. A distance of 13 bases separates the germline ends of V and J, which lose 7 bases and 9 bases respectively. CDR1 MDHEN and CDR2 SYDVKM are derived from the germline V gene. The CDR3 holds 12 amino acids from the cysteine to the phenylalanine. The sequence is cut down to CDR3 DNA, 36 bases in frame from base 1.